These T cell receptor beta chains were read from a single sample in a study of T cells in Graves' hyperthyroidism and ophthalmopathy. TCRdb re-called the multiplex PCR reads through MiXCR, storing one row per CDR3 protein. The sample lists about 350,000 distinct CDR3 sequences, 13% to 15% occurring once. Material for sequencing was blood. These receptors all stem from a woman aged 55-70 years with Graves' ophthalmopathy. The CDR3 runs from the conserved cysteine through the conserved F or W. Each record gives: CDR3 DNA, CDR3 protein, J gene, D gene, clone size, V gene. D genes are given only for firm matches. Clone sizes are given selectively: once, few, many, or a class where the clone is expanded.

CDR3 DNA: TGTGCCAGCAGCTCAGAGGCGGATACGCAGTATTTT
CDR3 protein: CASSSEADTQYF
J gene: TRBJ2-3
D gene: NA
clone size: many
V gene: TRBV11-3

CDR3 DNA: TGTGCCAGCAGCTTAGTCGCTCGGGATCGCTACGAGCAGTACTTC
CDR3 protein: CASSLVARDRYEQYF
J gene: TRBJ2-7
D gene: NA
clone size: many
V gene: TRBV7-2

CDR3 DNA: TGCGCCAGCAGCCACTACGGGGGGCCTGGGTCCTATAATTCACCCCTCCACTTT
CDR3 protein: CASSHYGGPGSYNSPLHF
J gene: TRBJ1-6
D gene: NA
clone size: many
V gene: TRBV4-1

CDR3 DNA: TGCGCCAGCAGCTACAAAGGGGATGGAGATACGCAGTATTTT
CDR3 protein: CASSYKGDGDTQYF
J gene: TRBJ2-3
D gene: NA
clone size: many
V gene: TRBV5-1

CDR3 DNA: TGTGCCAGCAGTGAACCGATAGCGGGAGGGCTGGGGAATGAGCAGTTCTTC
CDR3 protein: CASSEPIAGGLGNEQFF
J gene: TRBJ2-1
D gene: TRBD2
clone size: once
V gene: TRBV25-1

CDR3 DNA: TGTGCCAGCAGGGTTTCTAGCGGGAGCTACGAGCAGTACTTC
CDR3 protein: CASRVSSGSYEQYF
J gene: TRBJ2-7
D gene: TRBD2
clone size: many
V gene: TRBV6-1

CDR3 DNA: TGTGCCAGCAGTTACATACCGGTAGCCCAACTCAACAACAATGAGCAGTTCTTC
CDR3 protein: CASSYIPVAQLNNNEQFF
J gene: TRBJ2-1
D gene: NA
clone size: NA
V gene: TRBV6-2/TRBV6-3

CDR3 DNA: TGTGCCAGCAGCCCCCTAGCGACTAACTCCTACAATGAGCAGTTCTTC
CDR3 protein: CASSPLATNSYNEQFF
J gene: TRBJ2-1
D gene: NA
clone size: many
V gene: TRBV3-1

CDR3 DNA: TGCAGTGCTAGAGACACAGGGTCGGGCATTCAGTACTTC
CDR3 protein: CSARDTGSGIQYF
J gene: TRBJ2-4
D gene: NA
clone size: many
V gene: TRBV20-1

CDR3 DNA: TGCAGTGCTGCCGATACCCGGACAGGCCAGGCAAGGTTTTTT
CDR3 protein: CSAADTRTGQARFF
J gene: TRBJ1-4
D gene: TRBD1
clone size: few
V gene: TRBV20-1

CDR3 DNA: TGTGCCAGCCTGGGAGGGGGCCTCGGGGAGCTGTTTTTT
CDR3 protein: CASLGGGLGELFF
J gene: TRBJ2-2
D gene: NA
clone size: few
V gene: TRBV6-2/TRBV6-3

CDR3 DNA: TGTGCCGGCACTCGGGGGGACGAGCAGTACTTC
CDR3 protein: CAGTRGDEQYF
J gene: TRBJ2-7
D gene: TRBD2
clone size: NA
V gene: TRBV6-2/TRBV6-3

CDR3 DNA: TGTGCCAGCAGCTCCCCTCTCCGGGCCAATGAGCAGTTCTTC
CDR3 protein: CASSSPLRANEQFF
J gene: TRBJ2-1
D gene: NA
clone size: many
V gene: TRBV7-2

CDR3 DNA: TGCGCCAGCAGCTTGGAACAGGGGACTGAAGCTTTCTTT
CDR3 protein: CASSLEQGTEAFF
J gene: TRBJ1-1
D gene: TRBD1
clone size: many
V gene: TRBV5-1

CDR3 DNA: TGTGCCAGCAGCCGGTCGACTAGCGGAACAGATACGCAGTATTTT
CDR3 protein: CASSRSTSGTDTQYF
J gene: TRBJ2-3
D gene: TRBD2
clone size: many
V gene: TRBV3-1

CDR3 DNA: TGCAGCGTTGAGGCGTACCAAGAGACCCAGTACTTC
CDR3 protein: CSVEAYQETQYF
J gene: TRBJ2-5
D gene: NA
clone size: many
V gene: TRBV29-1

CDR3 DNA: TGCGCCAGCAGCACCCATCAGGGAGGCGGGGAGCTGTTTTTT
CDR3 protein: CASSTHQGGGELFF
J gene: TRBJ2-2
D gene: NA
clone size: many
V gene: TRBV5-1

CDR3 DNA: TGTGCCAGCACGGGCCCCTTTTCACCCCTCCACTTT
CDR3 protein: CASTGPFSPLHF
J gene: TRBJ1-6
D gene: NA
clone size: NA
V gene: TRBV28

CDR3 DNA: TGTGCCTGGAGTGTAAGTGGGGTACAACAGTTCTTC
CDR3 protein: CAWSVSGVQQFF
J gene: TRBJ2-1
D gene: NA
clone size: many
V gene: TRBV30

CDR3 DNA: TGTGCCAGCAGCGAAATCACCGGGACTACCCCCTACAATGAGCAGTTCTTC
CDR3 protein: CASSEITGTTPYNEQFF
J gene: TRBJ2-1
D gene: TRBD2
clone size: NA
V gene: TRBV3-1

CDR3 DNA: TGTGCCAGCAGCTTCTCAAGGACCTACGAGCAGTACTTC
CDR3 protein: CASSFSRTYEQYF
J gene: TRBJ2-7
D gene: NA
clone size: few
V gene: TRBV7-2

CDR3 DNA: TGTGCCAGCAGCGCGGGACAGTCCCAAGAGACCCAGTACTTC
CDR3 protein: CASSAGQSQETQYF
J gene: TRBJ2-5
D gene: NA
clone size: many
V gene: TRBV5-8

CDR3 DNA: TGTGCCAGTAGTATCGGCACGGGAGTGGGGTCGGATGAGCAGTTCTTC
CDR3 protein: CASSIGTGVGSDEQFF
J gene: TRBJ2-1
D gene: NA
clone size: NA
V gene: TRBV19

CDR3 DNA: TGTGCCAGCAGCCCCGGACCCAACTCCTACGAGCAGTACTTC
CDR3 protein: CASSPGPNSYEQYF
J gene: TRBJ2-7
D gene: NA
clone size: many
V gene: TRBV3-1

CDR3 DNA: TGTGCCAGCAGTGCCCCGGGACTAGCGGAGAAGTACAATGAGCAGTTCTTC
CDR3 protein: CASSAPGLAEKYNEQFF
J gene: TRBJ2-1
D gene: TRBD2
clone size: many
V gene: TRBV12-3/TRBV12-4

CDR3 DNA: TGTGCCAGCAGCTTACCGACTAGCGGCACAGATACGCAGTATTTT
CDR3 protein: CASSLPTSGTDTQYF
J gene: TRBJ2-3
D gene: TRBD2
clone size: NA
V gene: TRBV5-6

CDR3 DNA: TGTGCCACCAGTGACCCTAGGACTAGCGGGAGGGGGGTATACAATGAGCAGTTCTTC
CDR3 protein: CATSDPRTSGRGVYNEQFF
J gene: TRBJ2-1
D gene: TRBD2
clone size: few
V gene: TRBV24-1

CDR3 DNA: TGTGCCAGCAGCCTACTAGCGGGAGCCCCCACAGATACGCAGTATTTT
CDR3 protein: CASSLLAGAPTDTQYF
J gene: TRBJ2-3
D gene: TRBD2
clone size: NA
V gene: TRBV3-1

CDR3 DNA: TGTGCCAGCAGTCCAAGACAGGGGGCGCATCGCGAAGCTTTCTTT
CDR3 protein: CASSPRQGAHREAFF
J gene: TRBJ1-1
D gene: TRBD1
clone size: many
V gene: TRBV28

CDR3 DNA: TGTGCCAGCAGCCAACTTTCCGGGACGATTGGCTCACCCCTCCACTTT
CDR3 protein: CASSQLSGTIGSPLHF
J gene: TRBJ1-6
D gene: NA
clone size: many
V gene: TRBV3-1

CDR3 DNA: TGCGCCAGCAGCTTGGTTAGTTCCCGGGCGGTTCAAGAGACCCAGTACTTC
CDR3 protein: CASSLVSSRAVQETQYF
J gene: TRBJ2-5
D gene: NA
clone size: few
V gene: TRBV5-1

CDR3 DNA: TGTGCCAGCAGCAATAAACCTGAGCAGTACTTC
CDR3 protein: CASSNKPEQYF
J gene: TRBJ2-7
D gene: NA
clone size: many
V gene: TRBV2

CDR3 DNA: TGTGCCAGCAGCCCGACAGGGGTGGAGACCCAGTACTTC
CDR3 protein: CASSPTGVETQYF
J gene: TRBJ2-5
D gene: TRBD1
clone size: many
V gene: TRBV5-4